These 28 T cell receptor beta chains share one sample of origin, sequenced in a study of cytomegalovirus exposure and HLA in healthy donors. PCR amplification relied on 60 Vbeta primers (plus 13 Jbeta primers). Assay used: immunoSEQ multiplex PCR; TCRdb lists only in-frame clones, some missing. Of over 95,000 clones detected, 70% to 80% appear once; the ten largest clones hold 2% to 2.5%. Input material: PBMCs. These receptors all stem from a human donor in good health.

This clone rates as medium-sized. This rearrangement joins TRBV6-1 to TRBJ2-2; no clear D. This CDR3 has 13 residues. V was trimmed by 3 bases and J by 4 bases, leaving 6 bases between them. The V gene's germline CDR1 is MNHNS and CDR2 SASEGT. Here the CDR3 DNA reads TGTGCCAGCAGTGATCAGATCACCGGGGAGCTGTTTTTT. Translating it yields CASSDQITGELFF.

This clone was seen only a few times. V usage is TRBV7-3 and J usage is TRBJ2-1; D not resolved. Germline CDR1 reads SGHTA; CDR2 reads FQGTGA. This CDR3 contains 13 residues. The ends were cut back, 0 bases at V and 7 bases at J, with 7 bases in the middle. CDR3: CASSLTSRNEQFF. The CDR3 DNA sequence: TGTGCCAGCAGCTTAACGTCGAGGAATGAGCAGTTCTTC.

The V and J genes are TRBV30 and TRBJ2-7; D remains ambiguous. V was shortened by 2 bases and J by 0 bases, with 8 bases between the two germline ends. CDR1 GTSNPN and CDR2 SVGIG come from the germline V gene (reference sequence). This CDR3 contains 13 residues. In DNA form, the CDR3 reads TGTGCCTGGAGTCCAAACGGCTCCTACGAGCAGTACTTC. Amino acids: CAWSPNGSYEQYF.

J is TRBJ2-2 and V is TRBV6-6; 12 nucleotides align to TRBD2. This CDR3 has 16 residues. Trimming took 5 bases from V and 5 from J; bases not matched to a gene: 6. Germline CDR1 reads MNHNY; CDR2 reads SVGAGI (reference sequence). CDR3 coding DNA: TGTGCCAGCAGTCCCCTAGCGGGGGGGCGGACCGGGGAGCTGTTTTTT. Its translation is CASSPLAGGRTGELFF.

The rearrangement links TRBV4-2 to TRBJ1-5; 7 bases align to TRBD1. Trimming took 0 bases from V and 4 from J; bases not matched to a gene: 9. Per the germline V gene, CDR1 is LGHNA and CDR2 is YNFKEQ. The CDR3 is 17 amino acids. Here the CDR3 DNA reads TGTGCCAGCAGCCAAGATAGACAGGGAGAGGGTAATCAGCCCCAGCATTTT. Residues: CASSQDRQGEGNQPQHF.

The V gene is TRBV4-3, the J gene TRBJ2-3; 7 nucleotides align to TRBD1. The CDR3 covers 18 residues. The V gene's germline CDR1 is LGHNA and CDR2 YSLEER. Losses at the gene ends were 0 bases for V and 5 bases for J; bases not matched to a gene: 14. This chain's CDR3 is CASSQEIRGNMGLDTQYF. CDR3 coding DNA: TGCGCCAGCAGCCAAGAAATCAGGGGGAATATGGGGTTAGATACGCAGTATTTT.

The rearrangement uses TRBV2 and TRBJ1-3; TRBD1 matches at 9 bases. Trimming at V came to 6 bases and at J to 0 bases, leaving 3 bases not matched to a gene. The germline V gene has CDR1 SNHLY and CDR2 FYNNEI. The CDR3 covers 15 residues. CDR3 residues: CASRTTGGSGNTIYF. The CDR3 bases are TGTGCCAGCAGGACGACAGGGGGCTCTGGAAACACCATATATTTT. The full variable domain, its missing parts supplied by reference TRBV2 and TRBJ1-3, is EPEVTQTPSHQVTQMGQEVILRCVPISNHLYFYWYRQILGQKVEFLVSFYNNEISEKSEIFDDQFSVERPDGSNFTLKIRSTKLEDSAMYFCASRTTGGSGNTIYFGEGSWLTVV.

The gene calls are TRBV19 and TRBJ1-5; D may be TRBD1 (6 bases). This CDR3 contains 14 residues. Germline values: CDR1 LNHDA, CDR2 SQIVND (reference sequence). The V gene lost 7 bases and the J gene lost 4 bases, with 14 bases spanning the gap. The CDR3, as DNA: TGTGCCAGTACCGGAAGGACAGATAATCAGCCCCAGCATTTT. Its protein product is CASTGRTDNQPQHF.

V gene TRBV7-9 combines with J gene TRBJ1-3; the match to TRBD1 covers 8 bases. Germline CDR1 is SEHNR and CDR2 is FQNEAQ (reference sequence). V shed 3 bases, J shed 0 bases, and the junction held 4 bases outside the gene matches. The CDR3 extends over 16 amino acids. CDR3 coding DNA: TGTGCCAGCAGCTTGCGGACAGGGAACTCTGGAAACACCATATATTTT. Its translation is CASSLRTGNSGNTIYF.

This chain links TRBV18 with TRBJ1-2; maybe TRBD1 (6 bases). The CDR3 length is 16 residues. The germline CDR1 and CDR2 sequences are KGHSH and LQKENI. V dropped 3 bases and J dropped 7 bases, with 21 bases sitting between them. CDR3 nucleotides: TGTGCCAGCTCACCCTCACAGGACAGCGGTCTAGGTGGCTACACCTTC. The encoded protein is CASSPSQDSGLGGYTF.

The rearrangement uses TRBV29-1 and TRBJ2-2, with 10 positions matching TRBD2. V gave up 4 bases and J gave up 6 bases; unmatched junction bases: 8. The CDR3 runs to 15 residues. Germline CDR1 SQVTM, CDR2 ANQGSEA. The CDR3 is CSVAVLAGEAGELFF. In DNA form, the CDR3 reads TGCAGCGTTGCCGTCCTAGCGGGAGAAGCCGGGGAGCTGTTTTTT.

A few counts support this clone. The chain links TRBV7-8 to TRBJ1-2, with TRBD1 matching over 7 bases. CDR1 is SGHVS and CDR2 is FQNEAQ in the germline V gene. The CDR3 has 15 residues. V trimming: 1 base; J trimming: 4 bases; junction bases outside the gene matches: 6. CDR3 in amino acids: CASSLEARGTYGYTF. The CDR3 DNA reads TGTGCCAGCAGCTTAGAGGCCAGGGGGACCTATGGCTACACCTTC. Complete variable domain (other parts from reference TRBV7-8 and TRBJ1-2): GAGVSQSPRYKVAKRGQDVALRCDPISGHVSLFWYQQALGQGPEFLTYFQNEAQLDKSGLPSDRFFAERPEGSVSTLKIQRTQQEDSAVYLCASSLEARGTYGYTFGSGTRLTVV.

The chain couples TRBV14 to TRBJ2-5; 11 bases are a match to TRBD1. Germline V CDR1 and CDR2: SGHDN, FVKESK. This CDR3 has 15 residues. V shed 4 bases and J 5 bases; nucleotides not matched to a gene: 6. This chain's CDR3 is CASSPDRGRWETQYF. As DNA, the CDR3 is TGTGCCAGCAGCCCGGACAGGGGGCGGTGGGAGACCCAGTACTTC. Variable domain in full (rest from reference TRBV14 and TRBJ2-5): EAGVTQFPSHSVIEKGQTVTLRCDPISGHDNLYWYRRVMGKEIKFLLHFVKESKQDESGMPNNRFLAERTGGTYSTLKVQPAELEDSGVYFCASSPDRGRWETQYFGPGTRLLVL.

In DNA, the CDR3 is TGTGCCTGGAGTGTACGATTAGACTCGACGAACACTGAAGCTTTCTTT. It yields the protein CAWSVRLDSTNTEAFF. The rearrangement joins TRBV30 to TRBJ1-1; D call uncertain. The V end lost 0 bases, the J end lost 1 base, and 15 bases lay between the germline ends. Germline V gene lookup returns CDR1 GTSNPN and CDR2 SVGIG (reference sequence). The CDR3 totals 16 residues.

The chain has TRBV6-1 and TRBJ2-1, with 8 positions matching TRBD2. Germline values: CDR1 MNHNS, CDR2 SASEGT. The CDR3 runs 15 residues. V lost 5 bases to trimming and J lost 0 bases; unmatched junction nucleotides: 3. The CDR3, as DNA: TGTGCCAGCAGTCCCCGGGGGGGCTCCTACAATGAGCAGTTCTTC. It encodes CASSPRGGSYNEQFF.

This sequence joins TRBV11-3 and TRBJ1-4, with 7 bases identical to TRBD1. The CDR3 is made up of 16 amino acids. Losses at the gene ends were 5 bases for V and 7 bases for J; bases not matched to a gene: 13. The germline V gene encodes CDR1 SGHNT and CDR2 YENEEA. CDR3: CASSPRSGTDFEKLFF. The CDR3 nucleotides read TGTGCCAGCAGCCCACGATCCGGGACAGATTTTGAAAAACTGTTTTTT.

The chain couples TRBV29-1 to TRBJ2-3; possibly TRBD2 for D (7 bases). Germline V gene lookup returns CDR1 SQVTM and CDR2 ANQGSEA. Trimming stripped 5 bases from V and 5 bases from J, with 17 bases between. The CDR3 is made up of 14 amino acids. The CDR3 DNA sequence: TGCAGCGTTTGTCCCGGGGGGCTGGGAGATACGCAGTATTTT. This encodes CSVCPGGLGDTQYF.

The V gene is TRBV27, the J gene TRBJ1-4; the D gene is possibly TRBD1 (5 bases). The germline gives CDR1 MNHEY, CDR2 SMNVEV (reference sequence). The CDR3 covers 15 residues. V was trimmed by 6 bases and J by 4 bases, leaving 15 bases between them. Here the CDR3 reads CASRGGTRVNEKLFF. The CDR3 DNA reads as TGTGCCAGCAGGGGGGGTACCAGGGTTAATGAAAAACTGTTTTTT.

In its sample, this clone was seen a few times. The chain carries TRBV6-6 and TRBJ2-5, with TRBD1 as a possible D gene (5 bases). The germline V gene encodes CDR1 MNHNY and CDR2 SVGAGI (reference sequence). This CDR3 spans 15 amino acids. V lost 5 bases and J 1 base, leaving 14 bases between the germline ends. This chain's CDR3 is CASSVLQGFQETQYF. The CDR3 DNA reads as TGTGCCAGCAGTGTCCTCCAGGGATTCCAAGAGACCCAGTACTTC.

The gene calls are TRBV29-1 and TRBJ1-5; D is possibly TRBD1 (5 bases). V shed 4 bases and J shed 2 bases, with 9 bases lying between them. CDR1 is SQVTM, CDR2 ANQGSEA, per germline. The CDR3 covers 13 residues. The CDR3 reads CSVGIGGNQPQHF. The CDR3 nucleotides are TGCAGCGTTGGGATAGGGGGCAATCAGCCCCAGCATTTT.

The J gene is TRBJ2-3, the V gene TRBV28; the D gene is possibly TRBD1 (6 bases). The CDR3 sequence is 15 residues long. The germline CDR1 and CDR2 sequences are MDHEN and SYDVKM. V lost 6 bases, J lost 2 bases, and 15 bases lay in between. This CDR3 is CASRQGGSLTDTQYF. The CDR3 region has the DNA TGTGCCAGCAGACAGGGTGGGTCCCTCACAGATACGCAGTATTTT.

The CDR3 reads CASSAGTFTGELFF. As DNA, the CDR3 is TGTGCCAGCAGCGCCGGGACTTTCACCGGGGAGCTGTTTTTT. The chain couples TRBV9 to TRBJ2-2, with D maybe TRBD2 (6 bases). Germline CDR1 and CDR2: SGDLS and YYNGEE. V was trimmed by 3 bases and J by 4 bases, leaving 10 bases between them. CDR3 size: 14 residues. Combining the CDR3 with reference TRBV9 and TRBJ2-2 gives the whole variable domain DSGVTQTPKHLITATGQRVTLRCSPRSGDLSVYWYQQSLDQGLQFLIQYYNGEERAKGNILERFSAQQFPDLHSELNLSSLELGDSALYFCASSAGTFTGELFFGEGSRLTVL.

V is TRBV14 and J is TRBJ2-2; 15 positions agree with TRBD2. The CDR3 totals 20 residues. V was clipped by 3 bases and J by 0 bases; unmatched bases: 8. The germline gives CDR1 SGHDN, CDR2 FVKESK. CDR3 DNA sequence: TGTGCCAGCAGCCACCGGACTAGCGGGAGGGCAGTTCCGAACACCGGGGAGCTGTTTTTT. This sequence encodes CASSHRTSGRAVPNTGELFF.

This clone was counted a single time. The chain has TRBV6-1 and TRBJ1-6; D remains unclear. The germline V and J ends were trimmed by 10 bases and 1 base, with 11 bases remaining between them. Germline CDR1 MNHNS, CDR2 SASEGT. The CDR3 sequence is 14 residues long. The CDR3 region has the DNA TGTGCCATTGCGAAGAGGTCCTATAATTCACCCCTCCACTTT. Amino acid sequence: CAIAKRSYNSPLHF.

This sequence joins TRBV5-1 and TRBJ2-7; 10 bases map to TRBD1. The CDR3 is 16 amino acids. Germline V CDR1 and CDR2: SGHRS, YFSETQ. J gave up 2 bases and V 0 bases, and 5 bases lay outside the gene matches. For the CDR3, the DNA is TGCGCCAGCAGCTTGGAGGACAGGGGGTTCGCCTACGAGCAGTACTTC. Translating gives CASSLEDRGFAYEQYF.

The V call is TRBV13, the J call TRBJ1-1; D call uncertain. The CDR3 totals 13 residues. Trimming stripped 7 bases from V and 1 base from J, with 10 bases between. Germline loops: CDR1 PRHDT, CDR2 FYEKMQ (reference sequence). The CDR3 here is CASTLTGNTEAFF. The DNA of the CDR3 is TGTGCCAGCACCCTTACGGGGAACACTGAAGCTTTCTTT.

This sequence joins TRBV28 and TRBJ1-5, with D perhaps TRBD1 (5 bases). There are 13 residues in the CDR3. Germline V gene data show CDR1 as MDHEN and CDR2 as SYDVKM. V shed 5 bases and J shed 6 bases, with 11 bases lying between them. This CDR3 reads CASSTGGGQPQHF. CDR3 sequence (DNA): TGTGCCAGCAGTACCGGCGGGGGTCAGCCCCAGCATTTT.

The chain recombines TRBV28 with TRBJ2-3; TRBD1 matches at 9 bases. Germline V gene lookup returns CDR1 MDHEN and CDR2 SYDVKM. The CDR3 runs 15 residues. V was pared by 5 bases and J by 5 bases, with 8 bases of the junction left unmatched. The CDR3 nucleotides are TGTGCCAGCAGTACGGACAGGGGACTCAGAGATACGCAGTATTTT. Protein sequence: CASSTDRGLRDTQYF.